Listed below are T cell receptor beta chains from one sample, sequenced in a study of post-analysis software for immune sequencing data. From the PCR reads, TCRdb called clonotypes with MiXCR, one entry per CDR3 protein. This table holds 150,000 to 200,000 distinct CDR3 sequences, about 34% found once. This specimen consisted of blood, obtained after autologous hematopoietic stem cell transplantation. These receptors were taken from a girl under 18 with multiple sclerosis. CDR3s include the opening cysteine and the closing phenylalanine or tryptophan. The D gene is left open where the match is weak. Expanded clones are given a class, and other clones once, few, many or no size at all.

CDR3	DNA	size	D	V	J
CASSLVINEQFF	TGTGCCAGCAGCTTAGTGATCAATGAGCAGTTCTTC	many	.	TRBV7-2	TRBJ2-1
CASSTARGGYGYTF	TGTGCCAGCAGCACAGCTAGGGGGGGCTATGGCTACACCTTC	few	.	TRBV7-2	TRBJ1-2
CASSPGANVLTF	TGTGCCAGCAGCCCTGGGGCCAACGTCCTGACTTTC	many	.	TRBV4-2	TRBJ2-6
CASSQPWILGGELFF	TGTGCCAGCAGTCAACCATGGATTTTAGGCGGGGAGCTGTTTTTT	.	.	TRBV28	TRBJ2-2
CASSRDRVTYEQYF	TGTGCCAGCAGCCGGGACAGGGTTACCTACGAGCAGTACTTC	.	TRBD1	TRBV3-1	TRBJ2-7
CASSLTGTGPDSRGYTF	TGTGCCAGCAGCTTGACCGGGACAGGGCCCGATAGTAGGGGTTACACCTTC	.	TRBD1	TRBV5-6	TRBJ1-2
CASSLGLPNQPQHF	TGCGCCAGCAGCTTGGGGCTGCCCAATCAGCCCCAGCATTTT	many	.	TRBV5-1	TRBJ1-5
CSARDHRGPQETQYF	TGCAGTGCTAGAGATCATCGGGGGCCCCAAGAGACCCAGTACTTC	.	.	TRBV20-1	TRBJ2-5
CASSLMGMNTEAFF	TGTGCCAGCAGTTTAATGGGCATGAACACTGAAGCTTTCTTT	.	.	TRBV27	TRBJ1-1
CASSPGSAETQYF	TGTGCCAGCAGCCCCGGGTCTGCGGAGACCCAGTACTTC	.	.	TRBV6-6	TRBJ2-5
CASSLLGQNTDTQYF	TGTGCCAGCAGCTTATTGGGACAGAACACAGATACGCAGTATTTT	.	TRBD1	TRBV7-2	TRBJ2-3
CASSLYLAGGYNEQFF	TGTGCCAGCAGCTTATATTTAGCGGGAGGGTACAATGAGCAGTTCTTC	few	TRBD2	TRBV7-2	TRBJ2-1
CSVGGQGNYEQYF	TGCAGCGTTGGGGGACAGGGAAACTACGAGCAGTACTTC	few	TRBD1	TRBV29-1	TRBJ2-7
CATSDTGPTNQPQHF	TGTGCCACCAGTGATACGGGACCTACTAATCAGCCCCAGCATTTT	many	.	TRBV24-1	TRBJ1-5
CASSQEWGTGSADTQYF	TGCGCCAGCAGCCAAGAATGGGGAACAGGGTCTGCAGATACGCAGTATTTT	.	.	TRBV4-3	TRBJ2-3
CASSPRRGASGANVLTF	TGTGCCAGCAGCCCTCGGAGGGGAGCATCTGGGGCCAACGTCCTGACTTTC	.	.	TRBV9	TRBJ2-6
CASSQVRASGGEQFF	TGTGCCAGCAGCCAAGTTAGAGCTAGCGGCGGTGAGCAGTTCTTC	.	TRBD2	TRBV14	TRBJ2-1
CATSDFASDQPQHF	TGTGCCACCAGTGATTTCGCCAGCGATCAGCCCCAGCATTTT	many	.	TRBV24-1	TRBJ1-5
CSASRLAGVSFEQFF	TGCAGTGCTAGTCGACTAGCGGGAGTAAGTTTCGAGCAGTTCTTC	few	TRBD2	TRBV20-1	TRBJ2-1
CASSLLNWYQETQYF	TGTGCCAGCAGCTTGTTGAATTGGTACCAAGAGACCCAGTACTTC	.	.	TRBV7-9	TRBJ2-5
CASSLARQSYNEQFF	TGCGCCAGCAGCTTGGCTCGACAGTCCTACAATGAGCAGTTCTTC	.	.	TRBV5-1	TRBJ2-1
CASSRLAGNEQFF	TGTGCCAGCAGTCGACTAGCGGGGAATGAGCAGTTCTTC	.	TRBD2	TRBV6-6	TRBJ2-1
CAISERGSPYEQYF	TGTGCCATCAGTGAGCGGGGTTCCCCCTACGAGCAGTACTTC	many	.	TRBV10-3	TRBJ2-7
CASSPPRSRDPYNEQFF	TGTGCCAGCAGCCCACCTCGCTCCCGGGATCCCTACAATGAGCAGTTCTTC	.	.	TRBV3-1	TRBJ2-1
CATSRETRPYEQYF	TGTGCCACCAGCAGAGAGACGCGACCCTACGAGCAGTACTTC	.	.	TRBV15	TRBJ2-7
CASSLRSGRVEAYNEQFF	TGTGCCAGCAGCCTTAGAAGCGGGAGGGTCGAGGCCTACAATGAGCAGTTCTTC	.	TRBD2	TRBV6-4	TRBJ2-1